This is a list of T cell receptor beta chains from one sample in a study of blood T cell repertoires in COVID-19. The table came from immunoSEQ multiplex PCR; TCRdb's copy has only in-frame clones and leaves some out. The table includes about 80,000 clones, over 70% detected once. Sequencing was performed on peripheral blood. The receptors originated from an elderly man with active or convalescent COVID-19. Both conserved end residues are part of each CDR3. Fields, in order: CDR3 length, clone size, D gene, J gene, V gene, CDR3 protein, CDR3 DNA. D genes are given only for firm matches. Expanded clones get a size class; other rows say once, few or many, or leave the size out.

14	few	.	TRBJ2-3	TRBV7-8	CASSPGLYTDTQYF	TGTGCCAGCAGCCCCGGACTTTACACAGATACGCAGTATTTT
15	.	.	TRBJ2-1	TRBV14	CASSQDWRRNNEQFF	TGTGCCAGCAGCCAAGACTGGCGGAGGAACAATGAGCAGTTCTTC
15	.	TRBD1	TRBJ1-5	TRBV3-1/TRBV3-2	CASSQRQGQGQPQHF	TGTGCCAGCAGTCAAAGACAGGGGCAAGGACAGCCCCAGCATTTT
15	once	TRBD1	TRBJ1-2	TRBV5-1	CASSSGYRGNHGYTF	TGCGCCAGCAGCTCTGGTTACAGGGGGAACCATGGCTACACCTTC
17	.	TRBD2	TRBJ2-5	TRBV6-2/TRBV6-3	CASSKGLAGTERETQYF	TGTGCCAGCAGCAAGGGACTAGCGGGAACTGAGAGGGAGACCCAGTACTTC
12	once	.	TRBJ1-6	TRBV30	CAWSVEGAPLHF	TGTGCCTGGAGTGTAGAGGGCGCACCCCTCCACTTT
14	.	TRBD1	TRBJ2-7	TRBV3-1/TRBV3-2	CASSPLGGTYEQYF	TGTGCCAGCAGCCCCCTAGGGGGCACCTACGAGCAGTACTTC
13	few	TRBD2	TRBJ2-7	TRBV12-3/TRBV12-4	CASSRTSGYEQYF	TGTGCCAGCAGTAGGACTAGCGGCTACGAGCAGTACTTC
14	.	.	TRBJ1-5	TRBV5-1	CASKVWEGNQPQHF	TGCGCCAGCAAAGTGTGGGAGGGCAATCAGCCCCAGCATTTT
16	.	TRBD1	TRBJ1-2	TRBV27	CASRLDGVRGRFGYTF	TGTGCCAGCAGGCTTGACGGGGTAAGGGGGCGCTTTGGCTACACCTTC
13	.	.	TRBJ1-2	TRBV3-1/TRBV3-2	CASSSGLYYGYTF	TGTGCCAGCTCTAGTGGTTTATACTATGGCTACACCTTC
14	.	.	TRBJ1-1	TRBV13	CASSFETAGAEAFF	TGTGCCAGCAGCTTTGAGACGGCCGGGGCTGAAGCTTTCTTT
16	.	.	TRBJ1-6	TRBV10-3	CAIRGSGIWGNSPLHF	TGTGCCATCAGGGGATCGGGGATTTGGGGTAATTCACCCCTCCACTTT
17	.	TRBD2	TRBJ2-2	TRBV4-1	CASSRGIAGPNTGELFF	TGCGCCAGCAGCCGCGGTATAGCGGGGCCAAACACCGGGGAGCTGTTTTTT
20	.	TRBD1	TRBJ2-6	TRBV6-2/TRBV6-3	CASSYQGTGGSLMGANVLTF	TGTGCCAGCAGTTACCAAGGGACAGGGGGCTCCTTAATGGGGGCCAACGTCCTGACTTTC
11	.	.	TRBJ1-1	TRBV30	CAWSRRTEAFF	TGTGCCTGGAGTAGGAGGACTGAAGCTTTCTTT
14	.	TRBD1	TRBJ2-7	TRBV30	CAWDAGGLSYEQYF	TGTGCCTGGGATGCAGGGGGCTTGTCCTACGAGCAGTACTTC
11	.	.	TRBJ2-3	TRBV20-1	CSALATDTQYF	TGCAGTGCGTTAGCCACAGATACGCAGTATTTT
14	once	.	TRBJ1-6	TRBV10-3	CAISARENNSPLHF	TGTGCCATCAGTGCCCGGGAAAATAATTCACCCCTCCACTTT
14	.	TRBD1	TRBJ1-6	TRBV3-1/TRBV3-2	CASRSGQGYSPLHF	TGTGCCAGCAGGTCGGGACAGGGTTATTCACCCCTCCACTTT
14	once	.	TRBJ1-4	TRBV30	CAWSKRQMDEKLFF	TGTGCCTGGAGCAAACGACAGATGGATGAAAAACTGTTTTTT
17	.	.	TRBJ2-1	TRBV3-1/TRBV3-2	CASSHPGDLKLYNEQFF	TGTGCCAGCAGCCACCCGGGGGACCTAAAACTCTACAATGAGCAGTTCTTC
14	few	TRBD1	TRBJ2-7	TRBV13	CASSIGTGEGKQYF	TGTGCCAGCAGCATCGGGACAGGGGAAGGTAAACAGTACTTC